One and the same sample provided the 19 T cell receptor beta chains below, sequenced in a study of blood T cells in healthy people across ages (dated by TCRdb to the mid-2010s). Library method: 5' RACE. The reads were generated on an Illumina HiSeq 2500. A second PCR of roughly 6 to 11 cycles was performed with a sample-barcoded 5' primer and a J-beta primer mix. TCRdb reprocessed the public reads (quality trimming at Q25 with fastp, clone calling with MiXCR) and kept in-frame beta chains. Each CDR3 protein appears once, grouped with its most common genes and DNA. The sample records some 790,000 distinct CDR3 sequences, under 30% of which are singletons. Roughly a sixth of the sample goes to the ten largest clones. The sample taken for sequencing was blood. These receptor sequences come from a woman older than 75 in good health.

The chain recombines TRBV3-1 with TRBJ1-6, with 10 nucleotides matching TRBD1. Germline lookup yields CDR1 LGHDT and CDR2 YNNKEL (reference sequence). V dropped 3 bases and J dropped 6; count of bases not matched to a gene: 5. The CDR3 extends over 16 amino acids. DNA of the CDR3: TGTGCCAGCAGCCACGGGACAGGGGACTGTAATTCACCCCTCCACTTT. Amino acid sequence: CASSHGTGDCNSPLHF.

This clonotype was found many times. The chain couples TRBV7-2 to TRBJ2-3, with 9 bases fitting TRBD1. Germline V gene sequence: CDR1 SGHTA, CDR2 FQGNSA. The V and J ends lost 5 bases and 2 bases, in that order; junction bases with no gene match: 8. The CDR3 totals 16 residues. This chain's CDR3 is CASSPQGATFTDTQYF. DNA for the CDR3: TGTGCCAGCAGCCCACAGGGGGCCACCTTCACAGATACGCAGTATTTT.

The chain combines TRBV12-3 or TRBV12-4 with TRBJ1-2; no clear D. The CDR3 consists of 13 residues. V lost 2 bases, J lost 6 bases, and 10 bases lay in between. CDR3 region: CASSLLGLDGYTF. The CDR3 DNA reads TGTGCCAGCAGTTTATTAGGGTTGGATGGCTACACCTTC.

In this sample, this clonotype turned up many times. CDR3 region: CASSLTGRLGDEQFF. CDR3 sequence (DNA): TGTGCCAGCAGCTTAACGGGGCGCCTGGGGGATGAGCAGTTCTTC. J is TRBJ2-1 and V is TRBV7-2; D may correspond to TRBD1 or TRBD2 (5 bases each). Germline V gene data show CDR1 as SGHTA and CDR2 as FQGNSA. Trimming shortened V by 2 bases and J by 8 bases, and 16 bases separated the two germline ends. The CDR3 is 15 residues long.

This clonotype was found many times. The rearrangement uses TRBV5-8 and TRBJ2-5, with 8 bases aligning to TRBD1. The CDR3 has 15 amino acids. Germline V gene sequence: CDR1 SGHTS, CDR2 YDEGEE. V was pared by 0 bases and J by 5 bases, with 6 bases of the junction left unmatched. The CDR3 DNA is TGTGCCAGCAGCTTGGGGACAGGGTCGGCTGAGACCCAGTACTTC. Amino acid sequence: CASSLGTGSAETQYF. The entire variable domain, with the rest obtained from reference TRBV5-8 and TRBJ2-5, is as follows: EAGVTQSPTHLIKTRGQQATLRCSPISGHTSVYWYQQALGLGLQFLLWYDEGEERNRGNFPPRFSGRQFPNYSSELNVNALELEDSALYLCASSLGTGSAETQYFGPGTRLLVL.

Ten or more counts support this clonotype. V is TRBV5-1 and J is TRBJ2-5; D remains ambiguous. CDR3 length: 13 amino acids. CDR1 SGHRS and CDR2 YFSETQ come from the germline V gene. Trimming took 2 bases from V and 4 from J, leaving 9 bases between them. CDR3 coding DNA: TGCGCCAGCAGCTTAACTATAGGAGAGACCCAGTACTTC. Translation: CASSLTIGETQYF.

The rearrangement joins TRBV27 to TRBJ2-1, with a possible D match to TRBD1 (5 bases). The CDR3 covers 15 residues. The V and J ends lost 8 bases and 3 bases respectively, with 17 bases between them. Germline CDR1 MNHEY, CDR2 SMNVEV (reference sequence). CDR3 sequence: CASVRVPVGYNEQFF. The CDR3 region has the DNA TGTGCCAGCGTCAGGGTCCCCGTGGGCTACAATGAGCAGTTCTTC.

Only a few counts were recorded for this clonotype. The V and J genes are TRBV6-5 and TRBJ2-2, with D perhaps matching TRBD1 (6 bases). The CDR3 covers 16 residues. Germline V gene data show CDR1 as MNHEY and CDR2 as SVGAGI. V was trimmed by 0 bases and J by 5 bases, leaving 13 bases between them. The CDR3 loop is CASSYSGTGSTGELFF. CDR3 coding DNA: TGTGCCAGCAGTTACTCGGGTACAGGGTCTACCGGGGAGCTGTTTTTT.

This clonotype came up many times. The chain employs TRBV4-2 and TRBJ2-1, with 10 bases identical to TRBD2. The germline V gene has CDR1 LGHNA and CDR2 YNFKEQ. The V segment lost 1 base and the J segment 7 bases; nucleotides outside the gene matches: 4. This CDR3 spans 15 amino acids. The CDR3 DNA reads TGTGCCAGCAGCCAAGCTAGCGGGGGTGGGAATGAGCAGTTCTTC. The encoded protein is CASSQASGGGNEQFF.

This clonotype was counted many times. The chain employs TRBV11-2 and TRBJ2-3; D is possibly TRBD2 (6 bases). V was clipped by 5 bases and J by 1 base, with 13 bases between them. The CDR3 loop spans 15 amino acids. CDR1 SGHAT and CDR2 FQNNGV come from the germline V gene. CDR3 residues: CASSAVGGGTDTQYF. The CDR3 DNA sequence: TGTGCCAGCAGCGCCGTGGGGGGAGGCACAGATACGCAGTATTTT.

The V call is TRBV4-3, the J call TRBJ2-7, with TRBD1 as a possible D gene (6 bases). The CDR3 is 17 residues long. Deletions cut 4 bases from V and 4 bases from J, with 23 bases between. Looked up from germline, CDR1 is LGHNA and CDR2 is YSLEER. For the CDR3, the DNA is TGCGCCAGCAGCCCTGGTTTTTCTACAAACAGGGCGTACGAGCAGTACTTC. It translates to CASSPGFSTNRAYEQYF.

This clonotype has at least ten counts. The rearrangement joins TRBV9 to TRBJ2-3, with TRBD2 matching over 12 bases. Germline-derived CDR1 and CDR2 are SGDLS and YYNGEE. Trimming removed 4 bases from V and 0 bases from J; junction bases left unmatched: 6. This CDR3 spans 17 amino acids. CDR3 sequence: CASSPPTSGGSTDTQYF. DNA of the CDR3: TGTGCCAGCAGCCCACCGACTAGCGGGGGTAGCACAGATACGCAGTATTTT.

This clonotype showed up many times. The chain joins TRBV12-3 or TRBV12-4 to TRBJ2-1, with TRBD2 matching 10 bases. Trimming at V came to 6 bases and at J to 0 bases, leaving 8 bases not matched to a gene. This CDR3 is built from 17 residues. CDR3 DNA sequence: TGTGCCAGCAGCGGACTAGCGGAGCTTCGCTCCTACAATGAGCAGTTCTTC. Protein product: CASSGLAELRSYNEQFF.

The genes are TRBV4-2 and TRBJ2-2, with 12 bases aligning to TRBD2. The CDR3 is 17 amino acids. CDR1 and CDR2 (germline): LGHNA, YNFKEQ. J lost 6 bases, V lost 0 bases, and 5 bases had no gene match. In DNA form, the CDR3 reads TGTGCCAGCAGCCAAGAAGCCCTAGCGGGAGGGCCCGGGGAGCTGTTTTTT. It codes for CASSQEALAGGPGELFF.

This clonotype was seen repeatedly, ten times or more. V and J are TRBV10-3 and TRBJ2-5; D is undetermined. In germline, CDR1 is ENHRY, CDR2 SYGVKD. This CDR3 is 11 amino acids long. Trimming took 6 bases from V and 11 from J, leaving 13 bases between them. The DNA for the CDR3 is TGTGCCATCAGATCATCAGAATATCAGTACTTC. Its translation: CAIRSSEYQYF.

Many counts were recorded for this clonotype. V usage is TRBV14 and J usage is TRBJ2-7; D is possibly TRBD1 (5 bases). This CDR3 comprises 15 residues. Germline lookup yields CDR1 SGHDN and CDR2 FVKESK. V was shortened by 0 bases and J by 9 bases, with 18 bases between the two germline ends. CDR3 nucleotide sequence: TGTGCCAGCAGCCAAGACGGATTTAGGGGAACGTGGCAGTACTTC. Translating gives CASSQDGFRGTWQYF.

This clonotype has just a few counts. The V call is TRBV9, the J call TRBJ2-3; 7 nucleotides align to TRBD2. The CDR3 spans 16 residues. CDR1 and CDR2 (germline): SGDLS, YYNGEE. V trimming: 0 bases; J trimming: 4 bases; junction bases outside the gene matches: 8. The CDR3 loop reads CASSVGSSGVADTQYF. As DNA, the CDR3 is TGTGCCAGCAGCGTAGGCTCGAGCGGGGTGGCAGATACGCAGTATTTT. The entire variable domain, with the rest obtained from reference TRBV9 and TRBJ2-3, is as follows: DSGVTQTPKHLITATGQRVTLRCSPRSGDLSVYWYQQSLDQGLQFLIQYYNGEERAKGNILERFSAQQFPDLHSELNLSSLELGDSALYFCASSVGSSGVADTQYFGPGTRLTVL.

This clonotype was seen repeatedly, ten times or more. This sequence joins TRBV12-3 or TRBV12-4 and TRBJ1-4; 10 bases fit TRBD1. Unmatched junction bases numbered 7, after V lost 6 bases and J lost 6 bases. This CDR3 spans 15 amino acids. As DNA, the CDR3 is TGTGCCAGCAGCCCCGGACAGGGGGGGGATGAAAAACTGTTTTTT. Its translation is CASSPGQGGDEKLFF.

The chain is built from TRBV20-1 and TRBJ2-1, with D possibly TRBD1 on 6 matching bases. V was shortened by 5 bases and J by 8 bases, with 16 bases between the two germline ends. Germline V gives CDR1 DFQATT, CDR2 SNEGSKA (reference sequence). This CDR3 region has 13 residues. CDR3 amino acids: CSAPGPGGYEQFF. CDR3 bases: TGCAGTGCTCCAGGACCTGGGGGCTATGAGCAGTTCTTC.